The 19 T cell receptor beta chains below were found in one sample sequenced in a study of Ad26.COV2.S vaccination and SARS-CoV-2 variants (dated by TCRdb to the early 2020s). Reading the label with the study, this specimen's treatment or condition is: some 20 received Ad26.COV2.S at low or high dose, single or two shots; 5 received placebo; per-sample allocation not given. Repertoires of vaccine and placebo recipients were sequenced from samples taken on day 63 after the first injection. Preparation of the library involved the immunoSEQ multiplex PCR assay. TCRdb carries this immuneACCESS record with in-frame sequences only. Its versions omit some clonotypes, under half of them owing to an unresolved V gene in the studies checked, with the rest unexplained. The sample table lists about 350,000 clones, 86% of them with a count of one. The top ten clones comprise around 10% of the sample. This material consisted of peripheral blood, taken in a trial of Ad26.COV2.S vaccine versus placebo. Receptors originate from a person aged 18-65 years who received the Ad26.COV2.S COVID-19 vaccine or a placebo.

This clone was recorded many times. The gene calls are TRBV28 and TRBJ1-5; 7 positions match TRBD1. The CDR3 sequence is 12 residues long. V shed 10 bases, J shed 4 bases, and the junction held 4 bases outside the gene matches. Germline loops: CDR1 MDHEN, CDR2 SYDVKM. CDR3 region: CATLQGNQPQHF. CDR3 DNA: TGTGCCACCCTACAGGGGAATCAGCCCCAGCATTTT.

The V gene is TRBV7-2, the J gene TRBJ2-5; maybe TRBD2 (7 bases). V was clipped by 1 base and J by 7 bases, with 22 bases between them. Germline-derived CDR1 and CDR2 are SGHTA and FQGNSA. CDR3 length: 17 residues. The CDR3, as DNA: TGTGCCAGCAGCTTAGGAGGGGGGGGGACTACGAAGGGGACCCAGTACTTC. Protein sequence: CASSLGGGGTTKGTQYF.

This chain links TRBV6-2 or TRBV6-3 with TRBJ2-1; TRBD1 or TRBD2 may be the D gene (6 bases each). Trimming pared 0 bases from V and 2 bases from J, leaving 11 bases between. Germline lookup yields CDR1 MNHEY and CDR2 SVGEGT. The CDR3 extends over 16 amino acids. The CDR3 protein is CASSYSRGRTYNEQFF. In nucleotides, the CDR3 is TGTGCCAGCAGTTACTCGAGGGGGAGGACCTACAATGAGCAGTTCTTC.

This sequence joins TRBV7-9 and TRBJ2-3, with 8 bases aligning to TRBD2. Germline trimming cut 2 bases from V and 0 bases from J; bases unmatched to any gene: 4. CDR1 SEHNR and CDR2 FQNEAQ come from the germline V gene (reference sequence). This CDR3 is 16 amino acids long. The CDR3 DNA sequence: TGTGCCAGCAGCTTAAGTCCTAGCGGGAGCACAGATACGCAGTATTTT. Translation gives CASSLSPSGSTDTQYF.

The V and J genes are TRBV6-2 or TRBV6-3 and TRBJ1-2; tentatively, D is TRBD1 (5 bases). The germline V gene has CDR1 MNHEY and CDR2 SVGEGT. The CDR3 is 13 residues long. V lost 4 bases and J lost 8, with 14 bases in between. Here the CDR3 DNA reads TGTGCCAGCAGTTCGGTCAGGGTTAGAGGCTACACCTTC. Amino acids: CASSSVRVRGYTF.

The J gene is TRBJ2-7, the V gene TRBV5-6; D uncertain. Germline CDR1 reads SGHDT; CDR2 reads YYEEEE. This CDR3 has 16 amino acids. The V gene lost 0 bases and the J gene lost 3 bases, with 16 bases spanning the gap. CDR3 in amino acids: CASSLGQITALYEQYF. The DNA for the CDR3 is TGTGCCAGCAGCTTGGGGCAGATCACTGCACTCTACGAGCAGTACTTC.

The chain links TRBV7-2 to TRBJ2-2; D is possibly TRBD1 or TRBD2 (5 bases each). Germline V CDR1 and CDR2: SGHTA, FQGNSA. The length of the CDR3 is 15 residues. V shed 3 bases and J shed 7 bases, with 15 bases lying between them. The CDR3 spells CASSFNEGLFGELFF. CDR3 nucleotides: TGTGCCAGCAGCTTCAATGAGGGGCTTTTCGGGGAGCTGTTTTTT.

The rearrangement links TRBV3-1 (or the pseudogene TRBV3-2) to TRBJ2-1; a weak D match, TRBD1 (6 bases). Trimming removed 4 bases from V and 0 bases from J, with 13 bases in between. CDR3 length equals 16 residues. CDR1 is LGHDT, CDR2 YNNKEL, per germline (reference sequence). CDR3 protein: CASSPPGHSSYNEQFF. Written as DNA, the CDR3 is TGTGCCAGCAGCCCGCCGGGACACAGCTCCTACAATGAGCAGTTCTTC.

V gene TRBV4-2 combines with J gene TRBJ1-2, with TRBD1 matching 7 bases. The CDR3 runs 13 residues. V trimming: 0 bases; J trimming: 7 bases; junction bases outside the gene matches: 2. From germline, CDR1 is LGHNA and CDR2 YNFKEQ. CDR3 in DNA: TGTGCCAGCAGCCAAGATACAGGGGTTGGCTACACCTTC. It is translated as CASSQDTGVGYTF.

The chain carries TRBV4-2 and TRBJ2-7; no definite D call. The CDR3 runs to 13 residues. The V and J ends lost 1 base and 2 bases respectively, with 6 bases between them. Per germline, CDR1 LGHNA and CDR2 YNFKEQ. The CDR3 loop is CASSQGQAYEQYF. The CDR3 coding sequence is TGTGCCAGCAGCCAAGGGCAGGCCTACGAGCAGTACTTC.

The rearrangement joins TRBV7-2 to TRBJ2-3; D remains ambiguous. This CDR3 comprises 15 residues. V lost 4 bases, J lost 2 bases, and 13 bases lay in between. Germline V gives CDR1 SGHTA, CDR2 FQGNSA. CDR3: CASSSRLGATDTQYF. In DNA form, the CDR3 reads TGTGCCAGCAGCTCCCGGTTGGGCGCCACAGATACGCAGTATTTT.

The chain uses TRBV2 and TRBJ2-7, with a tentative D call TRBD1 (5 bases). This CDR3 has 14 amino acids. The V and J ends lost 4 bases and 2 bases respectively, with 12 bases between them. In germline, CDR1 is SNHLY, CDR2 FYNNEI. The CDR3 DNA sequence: TGTGCCAGCAGTGGTCAGGGCAGGCCCTACGAGCAGTACTTC. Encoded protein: CASSGQGRPYEQYF.

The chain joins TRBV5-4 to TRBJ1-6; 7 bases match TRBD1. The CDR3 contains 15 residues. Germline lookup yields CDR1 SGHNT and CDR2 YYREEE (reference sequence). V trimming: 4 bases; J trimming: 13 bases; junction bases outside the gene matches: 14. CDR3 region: CASSPAGTARSPLHF. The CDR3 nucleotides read TGTGCCAGCAGCCCGGCCGGGACAGCCCGTTCTCCCCTCCACTTT.

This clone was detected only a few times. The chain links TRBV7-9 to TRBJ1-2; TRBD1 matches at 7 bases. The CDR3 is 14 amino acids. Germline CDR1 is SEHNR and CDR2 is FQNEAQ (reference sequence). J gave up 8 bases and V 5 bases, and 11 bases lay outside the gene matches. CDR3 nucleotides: TGTGCCAGCAGCCATCCAATTCAGGGGGAGGGCTACACCTTC. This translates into CASSHPIQGEGYTF.

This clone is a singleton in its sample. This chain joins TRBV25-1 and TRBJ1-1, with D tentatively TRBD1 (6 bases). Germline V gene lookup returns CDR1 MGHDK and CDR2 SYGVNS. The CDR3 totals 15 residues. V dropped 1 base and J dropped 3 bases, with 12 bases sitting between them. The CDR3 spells CASSEFRGQDTEAFF. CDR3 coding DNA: TGTGCCAGCAGTGAATTCCGGGGGCAAGACACTGAAGCTTTCTTT.

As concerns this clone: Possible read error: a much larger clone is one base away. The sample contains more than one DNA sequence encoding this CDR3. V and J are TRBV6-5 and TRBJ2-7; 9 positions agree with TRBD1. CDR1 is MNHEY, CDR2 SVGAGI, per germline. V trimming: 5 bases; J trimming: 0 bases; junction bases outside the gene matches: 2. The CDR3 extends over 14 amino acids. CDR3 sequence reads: CASSRQGGSYEQYF. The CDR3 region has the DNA TGTGCCAGCAGTCGACAGGGGGGCTCCTACGAGCAGTACTTC.

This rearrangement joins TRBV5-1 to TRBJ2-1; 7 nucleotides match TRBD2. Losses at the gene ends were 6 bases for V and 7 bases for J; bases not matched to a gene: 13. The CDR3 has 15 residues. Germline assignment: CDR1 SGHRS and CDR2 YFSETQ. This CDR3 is CASTPVAGTGNEQFF. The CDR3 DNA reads TGCGCCAGCACACCGGTAGCGGGCACCGGGAATGAGCAGTTCTTC.

The CDR3, as DNA: TGTGCCAGCAGCCGGACAGGGGGCGCGGGTTCCTACAATGAGCAGTTCTTC. This translates into CASSRTGGAGSYNEQFF. The rearrangement joins TRBV7-2 to TRBJ2-1; 11 nucleotides agree with TRBD1. Germline CDR1 SGHTA, CDR2 FQGNSA. This CDR3 is built from 17 residues. Trimming at V came to 5 bases and at J to 1 base, leaving 7 bases not matched to a gene.

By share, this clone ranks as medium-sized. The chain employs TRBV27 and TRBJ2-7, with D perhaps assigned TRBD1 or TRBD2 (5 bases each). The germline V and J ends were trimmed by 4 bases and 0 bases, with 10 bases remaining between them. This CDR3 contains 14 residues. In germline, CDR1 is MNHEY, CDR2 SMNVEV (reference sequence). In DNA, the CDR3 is TGTGCCAGCAGTTGGGCAGGGAGCTCCTACGAGCAGTACTTC. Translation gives CASSWAGSSYEQYF.